These 3 T cell receptor beta chains were all obtained from the same sample, sequenced in a study of vaccination effects on CD4 cells after COVID-19. These receptors' antigens are unknown. The assay was immunoSEQ multiplex PCR, and TCRdb's table has in-frame clones only and misses some. The top ten hold about 2.6% of the sample, which has about 54,000 clones, 75% to 90% seen once. The ViraFEST assay expanded antigen-specific CD4+ T cells with viral peptide pools before sequencing. Following 10 days of culture, CD4+ T cells were isolated. The sample in question was CD4+ T cells from PBMCs cultured with HCoV-229E spike peptides, obtained before COVID-19 vaccination. These receptors were taken from a human donor who received a COVID-19 vaccine.

The V call is TRBV5-4, the J call TRBJ2-2; 8 bases line up with TRBD2. Germline CDR1 SGHNT, CDR2 YYREEE (reference sequence). CDR3 length equals 18 residues. Trimming took 0 bases from V and 2 from J; bases not matched to a gene: 9. Here the CDR3 DNA reads TGTGCCAGCAGCTTGGTCGCGTTTAGCGGGGTCAACACCGGGGAGCTGTTTTTT. Residues: CASSLVAFSGVNTGELFF.

This clone occurred a few times. The chain recombines TRBV19 with TRBJ1-5; a weak D match, TRBD1 (5 bases). From germline, CDR1 is LNHDA and CDR2 SQIVND (reference sequence). V dropped 4 bases and J dropped 1 base, with 11 bases sitting between them. The CDR3 totals 15 residues. The CDR3 spells CASSSQGVSNQPQHF. DNA of the CDR3: TGTGCCAGTAGTAGCCAGGGTGTAAGCAATCAGCCCCAGCATTTT.

The chain recombines TRBV6-5 with TRBJ1-3; 7 bases line up with TRBD1. Germline loops: CDR1 MNHEY, CDR2 SVGAGI. The ends lost 6 bases at V and 2 bases at J; junction bases unmatched: 7. The CDR3 is made up of 15 amino acids. Written as DNA, the CDR3 is TGTGCCAGCAGCCAAGACAGGGTCCCTGGAAACACCATATATTTT. Translated: CASSQDRVPGNTIYF.